This T cell receptor (beta chain) was sequenced during a study of shared clonotypes between healthy human individuals. Some clones are missing from TCRdb's copy, which holds only in-frame ones; the method was immunoSEQ multiplex PCR. The sample has 2 million or so clones, 90% to 95% seen once. The study drew all its donors from Caucasian adults living in Nashville, Tennessee. CD4+ cells were split into CD45RA+ naive and CD45RA-negative memory subsets. Trimming pared 1 base from V and 0 bases from J, leaving 10 bases between. The CDR3 consists of 16 residues. Germline CDR1 and CDR2: SGHTA and FQGNSA. The clonotype was recovered from a man aged 18 to 30 in good health. Source material: naive CD4+ T cells sorted from blood. As for subset: CD45RA+ positively selected. This chain uses TRBV7-2 with TRBJ2-1; D gene uncertain. This CDR3 is CASSLEGPSSYNEQFF. The DNA of the CDR3 is TGTGCCAGCAGCTTAGAGGGTCCCTCCTCCTACAATGAGCAGTTCTTC.